This T cell receptor beta chain was sequenced in a study of radiation and T cells in renal cell carcinoma. Study-wide results and limits: Baseline intratumoral clonotype presence is unknown without pretreatment biopsies. In blood, top tumor clones expanded by 2 weeks, shrinking by 4.

This sample's time point: blood 4 weeks post-SBRT, at nephrectomy. As to treatment: 15 Gy SBRT to primary tumor, nephrectomy 4 weeks later. Radiation-treated patients gave blood at baseline, week 2 and week 4. Only in-frame clones appear in the TCRdb table, and some are missing; sequencing was by immunoSEQ multiplex PCR. The sample yields 150,000 to 200,000 clones, 88% seen once. CDR3 length: 13 amino acids. In germline, CDR1 is SGHNT, CDR2 YENEEA. The ends were cut back, 3 bases at V and 4 bases at J, with 7 bases in the middle. Remarks on this clone: What it recognizes is unknown.

The chain employs TRBV11-3 and TRBJ2-1; D uncertain. This receptor was obtained from a woman aged 45-60 years with renal cell carcinoma. The specimen was blood, collected from a patient whose treatment included radiotherapy and nephrectomy. CDR3 DNA sequence: TGTGCCAGCAGCTTTAATGTATACAATGAGCAGTTCTTC. The encoded protein is CASSFNVYNEQFF.